This is a list of T cell receptor beta chains from one sample in a study of Ad26.COV2.S vaccination and SARS-CoV-2 variants. Generated by immunoSEQ multiplex PCR, the TCRdb table keeps only in-frame clones and is missing some. The data contain around 300,000 clones, around nine tenths of them seen just once; the ten biggest clones take up 5%. The material sequenced was peripheral blood, taken in a trial of Ad26.COV2.S vaccine versus placebo. The receptor source for this set is a person aged 18 to 65 who received the Ad26.COV2.S COVID-19 vaccine or a placebo. The CDR3 runs from the conserved cysteine through the conserved F or W. A D gene is named only where the DNA matches it firmly. Size is omitted from some rows. Given values are once, few, many or a class for expanded clones.

V	size	D	J	DNA	CDR3
TRBV28	.	.	TRBJ1-2	TGTGCCAGCAGTTCTTTGTTACAGATTTACCTCAACTATGGCTACACCTTC	CASSSLLQIYLNYGYTF
TRBV5-5	.	.	TRBJ1-5	TGTGCCAGCAGTTATCAAGCGTCGGGGGCCAGCAATCAGCCCCAGCATTTT	CASSYQASGASNQPQHF
TRBV19	few	.	TRBJ1-2	TGTGCCAGTGCTACCGGGCGTGGCTACACCTTC	CASATGRGYTF
TRBV6-5	once	.	TRBJ1-1	TGTGCCAGCAGCCCAGGGCTTGGGACTGAAGCTTTCTTT	CASSPGLGTEAFF
TRBV4-3	.	.	TRBJ2-7	TGCGCCAGCAGCCACCACACAGGCTACGAGCAGTACTTC	CASSHHTGYEQYF
TRBV12-3/TRBV12-4	.	.	TRBJ2-7	TGTGCCAGCAGCCTTACAGGGATCCACGAGCAGTACTTC	CASSLTGIHEQYF
TRBV2	.	.	TRBJ2-7	TGTGCCAGCAGTGAATCCCGGGAATCCTACTACGAGCAGTACTTC	CASSESRESYYEQYF
TRBV5-4	once	.	TRBJ2-3	TGTGCCAGCAGTCGCGGCGGAAGGGAGAAAGATACGCAGTATTTT	CASSRGGREKDTQYF
TRBV27	.	.	TRBJ2-7	TGTGCCAGCAGCTGGGGGAGTTGGAACGAGCAGTACTTC	CASSWGSWNEQYF
TRBV14	.	.	TRBJ1-5	TGTGCCAGCAGCCGGGGAGGCAGGGGTAGCAATCAGCCCCAGCATTTT	CASSRGGRGSNQPQHF
TRBV7-2	.	.	TRBJ2-7	TGTGCCAGCAGCTTACAACGAAACTACGAGCAGTACTTC	CASSLQRNYEQYF
TRBV5-1	.	.	TRBJ2-3	TGCGCCAGCAGCTTGGCCAATTCGGCAGATACGCAGTATTTT	CASSLANSADTQYF
TRBV18	once	.	TRBJ2-1	TGTGCCAGCTCACCACCTGGTAGAAACAATGAGCAGTTCTTC	CASSPPGRNNEQFF
TRBV3-1/TRBV3-2	.	.	TRBJ2-1	TGTGCCAGCAGCCATCGGGATGAGCAGTTCTTC	CASSHRDEQFF
TRBV12-3/TRBV12-4	.	.	TRBJ1-1	TGTGCCAGCAGTCCAGGGTCCACTGAAGCTTTCTTT	CASSPGSTEAFF
TRBV9	.	.	TRBJ2-1	TGTGCCAGCAGCCCCTCAGGTAGCGGTCTCAATCAGCAGTTCTTC	CASSPSGSGLNQQFF
TRBV28	.	TRBD1	TRBJ1-5	TGTGCCAGCACCGACTCGACAGGGCTCAATAGCAATCAGCCCCAGCATTTT	CASTDSTGLNSNQPQHF
TRBV28	.	.	TRBJ2-3	TGTGCCAGCAGTCAAGCCGGGACCTTCACAGATACGCAGTATTTT	CASSQAGTFTDTQYF
TRBV29-1	once	.	TRBJ2-2	TGCAGCGTTGAAACGGGGGACAACACCGGGGAGCTGTTTTTT	CSVETGDNTGELFF
TRBV6-5	.	TRBD2	TRBJ2-5	TGTGCCAGCAGACGACTAGCGGGAGAGCAAGAGACCCAGTACTTC	CASRRLAGEQETQYF
TRBV28	.	.	TRBJ1-5	TGTGCCAGCAGTTTTGGGGGGAATAGCAATCAGCCCCAGCATTTT	CASSFGGNSNQPQHF
TRBV5-1	.	TRBD2	TRBJ2-7	TGCGCCAGCAGCCCCATAGTGAGGGGTACAAGCGGGAGGCACCACGAGCAGTACTTC	CASSPIVRGTSGRHHEQYF
TRBV5-1	.	.	TRBJ1-1	TGCGCCAGCAGCTTGGACAGGTCTGAAGCTTTCTTT	CASSLDRSEAFF
TRBV6-5	.	TRBD1	TRBJ1-5	TGTGCCAGCAGGATACAGGGGCGGCGTCAGCCCCAGCATTTT	CASRIQGRRQPQHF
TRBV6-1	.	.	TRBJ2-7	TGTGCCAGCAGTGAAGATTCTCGGTGGGGGCTTGGCGAGCAGTACTTC	CASSEDSRWGLGEQYF
TRBV28	.	TRBD1	TRBJ1-4	TGTGCCAGCAGTTCTCCGGGACAGGGGGCCTCTAATGAAAAACTGTTTTTT	CASSSPGQGASNEKLFF
TRBV19	.	TRBD1	TRBJ1-1	TGTGCCAGTAGGCCTCCGGGACAGGGGGCGCGTGGCACTGAAGCTTTCTTT	CASRPPGQGARGTEAFF
TRBV6-5	.	.	TRBJ1-6	TGTGCCAGCAGACCGGACGCCCCACATTCACCCCTCCACTTT	CASRPDAPHSPLHF
TRBV28	.	TRBD2	TRBJ2-3	TGTGCCAGCAGCCCAGGGACTAGAAGCACAGATACGCAGTATTTT	CASSPGTRSTDTQYF
TRBV9	.	TRBD1	TRBJ1-4	TGTGCCAGCAGCGGACAGGGGGCGACTAATGAAAAACTGTTTTTT	CASSGQGATNEKLFF
TRBV15	.	.	TRBJ1-6	TGTGCCACCAGCAGAGCCGGCAGGGGCTTAGGTACACCCCTCCACTTT	CATSRAGRGLGTPLHF
TRBV3-1/TRBV3-2	.	.	TRBJ1-1	TGTGCCAGCAGCAAGACAGTAGACACTGAAGCTTTCTTT	CASSKTVDTEAFF
TRBV6-1	few	.	TRBJ1-5	TGTGCCAGCAGTGACCCTAATCAGCCCCAGCATTTT	CASSDPNQPQHF
TRBV6-4	.	TRBD2	TRBJ2-7	TGTGCCAGCAGTGACTCGACAGGGACGGGACTAGCGGGAGTACGGGACGAGCAGTACTTC	CASSDSTGTGLAGVRDEQYF
TRBV28	.	.	TRBJ2-7	TGTGCCAGCAGTTTATTGGGCTACGAGCAGTACTTC	CASSLLGYEQYF
TRBV7-8	.	.	TRBJ2-4	TGTGCCAGCAGCTCGGGGACTGCAGGAGCCAAAAACATTCAGTACTTC	CASSSGTAGAKNIQYF
TRBV19	.	.	TRBJ2-1	TGTGCCAGTAGTTTGCACAGGGCTGGTATTAATGAGCAGTTCTTC	CASSLHRAGINEQFF
TRBV19	.	.	TRBJ2-1	TGTGCCAGTAGTATTATGGCCTTAGGTCGGGAGTCCTACAATGAGCAGTTCTTC	CASSIMALGRESYNEQFF
TRBV11-2	.	.	TRBJ1-2	TGTGCCAGCAGCTTAGATGGGAACAGCTATGGCTACACCTTC	CASSLDGNSYGYTF